A selection of T cell receptor beta chains follows, all from one sample in a study of CD8 T cells in ankylosing spondylitis. Using its own MiXCR run on the 5' RACE reads, TCRdb lists one record per CDR3 protein. The sample holds about 220,000 distinct CDR3 sequences, about 6.7% seen once. The sample consisted of blood, either unsorted or a sorted T cell fraction (not recorded which). The receptors stem from a male donor with ankylosing spondylitis. Each CDR3 is given with its conserved first and last residue. The order of the fields is clone size, V gene, D gene, J gene, CDR3 DNA, CDR3 protein. A D gene is named only where the DNA matches it firmly. A clone size is listed for some rows: how often the clone was seen (once, few, many), or a class if it is expanded.

many	TRBV4-3	TRBD1	TRBJ1-2	TGCGCCAGCAGCCAAGTGTACAGGGGGAGGAATGGCTACACCTTC	CASSQVYRGRNGYTF
few	TRBV29-1	-	TRBJ1-2	TGCAGCGTTGAAGCCGACCCACGCTATGGCTACACCTTC	CSVEADPRYGYTF
many	TRBV12-3/TRBV12-4	TRBD1	TRBJ2-3	TGTGCCAGCAGTCTCGGACAGGAGACAGATACGCAGTATTTT	CASSLGQETDTQYF
few	TRBV7-6	TRBD2	TRBJ2-1	TGTGCCAGCAGCTTAAAAGCGGGGGATTACAATGAGCAGTTCTTC	CASSLKAGDYNEQFF
many	TRBV28	TRBD2	TRBJ2-2	TGTGCCAGCAGTACCGGGACTAGCGGGAGATATGACACCGGGGAGCTGTTTTTT	CASSTGTSGRYDTGELFF
-	TRBV6-6	-	TRBJ1-2	TGTGCCAGCAGTTACACCGGACAGCGCGGCTATGGCTACACCTTC	CASSYTGQRGYGYTF
many	TRBV20-1	TRBD2	TRBJ2-1	TGCAGTGCTAGCGGGAGGGGGGTATACAATGAGCAGTTCTTC	CSASGRGVYNEQFF
-	TRBV4-3	TRBD2	TRBJ2-5	TGCGCCAGCAGCCAAGGGACTAGCCAAGGGGAGACCCAGTACTTC	CASSQGTSQGETQYF
many	TRBV4-3	-	TRBJ2-1	TGCGCCAGCAGCCACACAGTTACTTCCTACAATGAGCAGTTCTTC	CASSHTVTSYNEQFF
many	TRBV7-9	-	TRBJ2-1	TGTGCCAGCAGCTTAGGGCAGATCCCCTACAATGAGCAGTTCTTC	CASSLGQIPYNEQFF
many	TRBV20-1	-	TRBJ2-7	TGCAGTGCTAGAGATCCGCGGAAAAGCTACGAGCAGTACTTC	CSARDPRKSYEQYF
many	TRBV6-2/TRBV6-3	-	TRBJ2-3	TGTGCCAGCAGTTGGGCTAGAGACACAGATACGCAGTATTTT	CASSWARDTDTQYF
many	TRBV4-2	TRBD2	TRBJ2-1	TGTGCCAGCAGCCAAGATGGAGCGGGGGGTCACAATGAGCAGTTCTTC	CASSQDGAGGHNEQFF
few	TRBV20-1	TRBD2	TRBJ2-3	TGCAGTGCTGTCCCCGGGACTAGCACACACAGCACACGATATACGCAGTATTTT	CSAVPGTSTHSTRYTQYF
few	TRBV4-3	-	TRBJ2-7	TGCGCCAGCAGCCATGGGTTTATCAGCTCCTACGAGCAGTACTTC	CASSHGFISSYEQYF
few	TRBV7-9	-	TRBJ2-7	TGTGCCAGCAGCCCGCCCCGCGAATCCTACGAGCAGTACTTC	CASSPPRESYEQYF
many	TRBV11-2	TRBD2	TRBJ2-7	TGTGCCAGCAGACTAATGTGGACTAGCGGGGAGAGAACCCGCTACGAGCAGTACTTC	CASRLMWTSGERTRYEQYF
many	TRBV20-1	TRBD2	TRBJ2-7	TGCAGTGCTAGAGAGGTCGGGACTAGCGGGATTGTCGAGCAGTACTTC	CSAREVGTSGIVEQYF
-	TRBV7-9	-	TRBJ2-7	TGTGCCAGCAGAACCGGGCAGGGACCTATCTACGAGCAGTACTTC	CASRTGQGPIYEQYF
few	TRBV7-9	-	TRBJ2-7	TGTGCCAGCAGCTTGGCGTACTCCTACGAGCAGTACTTC	CASSLAYSYEQYF
many	TRBV4-2	TRBD2	TRBJ2-1	TGTGCCAGCAGCCCAAGGACTAGCGGGAGGGTATACAATGAGCAGTTCTTC	CASSPRTSGRVYNEQFF
few	TRBV9	TRBD1	TRBJ2-7	TGTGCCAGCAGCGTAGAGCCGGACAGGGTCCACGAGCAGTACTTC	CASSVEPDRVHEQYF
-	TRBV2	-	TRBJ2-2	TGTGCCAGCAATTGGGACACCAACACCGGGGAGCTGTTTTTT	CASNWDTNTGELFF
many	TRBV25-1	-	TRBJ1-1	TGTGCCAGCATAGCTGTAGGAGTGAGGGGCACTGAAGCTTTCTTT	CASIAVGVRGTEAFF
-	TRBV7-9	TRBD2	TRBJ2-1	TGTGCCAGCAGCCCGAGCGGGGGGGCCAATGAGCAGTTCTTC	CASSPSGGANEQFF
many	TRBV4-3	-	TRBJ1-6	TGCGCCAGCAGCCTGACAGAGTCAAATTCACCCCTCCACTTT	CASSLTESNSPLHF
many	TRBV4-2	TRBD2	TRBJ2-1	TGTGCCAGCAGCCAAGATAGGGCGGGAGGGCCCGATGAGCAGTTCTTC	CASSQDRAGGPDEQFF
many	TRBV21-1	-	TRBJ2-7	TGTGCCAGCAGATTCCTCGGGAGTGTACGCGAGCAGTACTTC	CASRFLGSVREQYF